Each of the 7 T cell receptor beta chains below was sequenced from the same sample in a study of blood T cell repertoires in COVID-19. Data came from immunoSEQ multiplex PCR; TCRdb stores just in-frame clones and leaves some out. The sample lists about 79,000 clones; approximately 90% were seen once. The sequenced sample was peripheral blood. The receptors stem from a man in his 70s with active or convalescent COVID-19.

CDR3 sequence: CASSGWGRGGSNYGYTF. Written as DNA, the CDR3 is TGTGCCAGCTCTGGGTGGGGCAGGGGTGGATCTAACTATGGCTACACCTTC. The gene calls are TRBV27 and TRBJ1-2; D perhaps matches TRBD1 (6 bases). There are 17 residues in the CDR3. The germline V gene encodes CDR1 MNHEY and CDR2 SMNVEV (reference sequence). The V end lost 8 bases, the J end lost 0 bases, and 22 bases lay between the germline ends.

This rearrangement joins TRBV27 to TRBJ2-1, with D perhaps TRBD1 (6 bases). The germline V gene has CDR1 MNHEY and CDR2 SMNVEV (reference sequence). V shed 6 bases and J shed 3 bases, with 15 bases lying between them. This CDR3 contains 15 residues. The CDR3 region is CASRPGVDSYNEQFF. The DNA for the CDR3 is TGTGCCAGCAGACCAGGGGTGGACAGCTACAATGAGCAGTTCTTC.

The chain links TRBV5-5 to TRBJ2-1, with D possibly matching TRBD2 (6 bases). CDR3 size: 16 residues. The germline V and J ends were trimmed by 5 bases and 7 bases, with 22 bases remaining between them. Germline-derived CDR1 and CDR2 are SGHKS and YYEKEE (reference sequence). The CDR3 nucleotides are TGTGCCAGCAGATTGAGTTCTAGCGCACCCTGGAATGAGCAGTTCTTC. Its translation: CASRLSSSAPWNEQFF.

The chain is built from TRBV7-8 and TRBJ2-7, with a tentative D call TRBD2 (5 bases). The V and J ends lost 0 bases and 2 bases respectively, with 17 bases between them. CDR3 length equals 17 residues. Looked up from germline, CDR1 is SGHVS and CDR2 is FQNEAQ. As DNA, the CDR3 is TGTGCCAGCAGCTTAGCCCAAGGTGGACTTTCGCCCTACGAGCAGTACTTC. Protein: CASSLAQGGLSPYEQYF. Variable domain in full (rest from reference TRBV7-8 and TRBJ2-7): GAGVSQSPRYKVAKRGQDVALRCDPISGHVSLFWYQQALGQGPEFLTYFQNEAQLDKSGLPSDRFFAERPEGSVSTLKIQRTQQEDSAVYLCASSLAQGGLSPYEQYFGPGTRLTVT.

This clone was seen only once. This chain links TRBV4-3 with TRBJ2-7; no firm D call. Germline CDR1 is LGHNA and CDR2 is YSLEER. V gave up 1 base and J gave up 6 bases, with 10 bases separating them. The CDR3 has 13 residues. CDR3 in amino acids: CASSQAVGREQYF. CDR3 coding DNA: TGCGCCAGCAGCCAAGCTGTGGGCCGCGAGCAGTACTTC.

The CDR3 spells CASSDDVRAGASTGELFF. CDR3 sequence (DNA): TGTGCCAGCAGTGATGACGTGCGGGCGGGAGCGAGTACCGGGGAGCTGTTTTTT. This rearrangement joins TRBV2 to TRBJ2-2, with 7 positions matching TRBD2. Germline V gene lookup returns CDR1 SNHLY and CDR2 FYNNEI. CDR3 length: 18 residues. With 3 bases clipped from V and 5 bases from J, the junction kept 15 bases outside the gene matches.

The chain links TRBV5-4 to TRBJ1-6, with D unresolved. Germline V gives CDR1 SGHNT, CDR2 YYREEE (reference sequence). The CDR3 spans 15 residues. V lost 3 bases and J lost 2, with 9 bases in between. This chain's CDR3 is CASSWGATYNSPLHF. Written as DNA, the CDR3 is TGTGCCAGCAGCTGGGGAGCGACCTATAATTCACCCCTCCACTTT. Looking up the rest from reference TRBV5-4 and TRBJ1-6 gives the full variable domain: ETGVTQSPTHLIKTRGQQVTLRCSSQSGHNTVSWYQQALGQGPQFIFQYYREEENGRGNFPPRFSGLQFPNYSSELNVNALELDDSALYLCASSWGATYNSPLHFGNGTRLTVT.